The clone carrying this TCR beta chain was seen at least ten times. MiXCR, applied by TCRdb to the RACE reads, yields one record per CDR3 protein. This table holds around 80,000 distinct CDR3 sequences, 8.6% found once. The germline gives CDR1 SGHRS, CDR2 YFSETQ. This CDR3 has 15 residues. The V end was cut by 0 bases, the J end by 3 bases, with 12 bases between. The entry originates in a study of human T cells and chemical hapten exposure. The sample's time point: healthy volunteer bleed at 6 weeks. Unfractionated whole blood yielded total RNA. The chain combines TRBV5-1 with TRBJ1-2, with unresolved D. The sequencing sample was made of whole blood. This clonotype originated in a male donor in good health. Some clones in this sample may be carry-over from other donors' samples. CDR3 in amino acids: CASSLGEAAHYGYTF. The CDR3 coding sequence is TGCGCCAGCAGCTTGGGGGAGGCCGCACACTATGGCTACACCTTC.